This TCR beta chain was obtained from a study of vaccination effects on CD4 cells after COVID-19. Study at large: Subjects were given two BNT162b2 or mRNA-1273 vaccine doses.

Study observations and caveats: Few convalescent patients and no early post-infection timepoints were included in the study.

This clone was seen once. Antigen specificity is unknown. V shed 2 bases and J shed 1 base, with 6 bases lying between them. CDR1 and CDR2 from the germline V gene are MGHDK and SYGVNS. This CDR3 has 13 amino acids. Antigen-specific CD4+ T cells were expanded with viral peptide pools in the ViraFEST assay before sequencing. It was after nine to eleven days of culture that CD4+ T cells were isolated. A few million PBMC were seeded per well and grown in the presence of around 10 IU/ml IL-2 and approximately 11 ug/ml peptides. This table comes from immunoSEQ multiplex PCR, and its TCRdb copy is limited to in-frame clones, with some not included. The sample lists some 20,000 clones, about 70% occurring once.

The clonotype originates from a human donor who received a COVID-19 vaccine. This specimen was CD4+ T cells from PBMCs cultured with HCoV-229E spike peptides, taken before COVID-19 vaccination. This chain uses TRBV25-1 with TRBJ2-7, with D uncertain. CDR3 in amino acids: CASSEGESYEQYF. The CDR3 region has the DNA TGTGCCAGCAGTGAAGGGGAATCCTACGAGCAGTACTTC.